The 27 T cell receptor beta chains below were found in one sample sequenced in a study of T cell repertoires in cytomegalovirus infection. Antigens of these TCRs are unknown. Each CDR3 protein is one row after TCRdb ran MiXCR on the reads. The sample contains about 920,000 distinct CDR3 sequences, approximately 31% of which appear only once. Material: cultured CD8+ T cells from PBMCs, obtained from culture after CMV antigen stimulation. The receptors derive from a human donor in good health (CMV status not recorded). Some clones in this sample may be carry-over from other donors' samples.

CDR3 protein: CASSFWDTRAEAFF. CDR3 coding DNA: TGTGCCAGCAGCTTTTGGGACACTCGGGCTGAAGCTTTCTTT. J is TRBJ1-1 and V is TRBV7-2; possible D gene TRBD1, 6 bases. The germline V gene has CDR1 SGHTA and CDR2 FQGNSA. CDR3 length: 14 residues. Between the trimmed V and J ends, which lost 3 bases and 6 bases, there was a span of 14 bases.

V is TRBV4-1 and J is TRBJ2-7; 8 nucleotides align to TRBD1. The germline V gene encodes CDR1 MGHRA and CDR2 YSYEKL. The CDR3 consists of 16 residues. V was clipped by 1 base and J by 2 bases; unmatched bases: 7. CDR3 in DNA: TGCGCCAGCAGCCAAGGGCGACAGGGGATTACCTACGAGCAGTACTTC. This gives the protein CASSQGRQGITYEQYF.

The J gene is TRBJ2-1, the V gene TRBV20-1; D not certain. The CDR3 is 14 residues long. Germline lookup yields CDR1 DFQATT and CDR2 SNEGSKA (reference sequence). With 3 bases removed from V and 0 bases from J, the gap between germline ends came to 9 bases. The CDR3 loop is CSASRKNSYNEQFF. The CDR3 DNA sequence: TGCAGTGCTAGCCGGAAAAACTCCTACAATGAGCAGTTCTTC.

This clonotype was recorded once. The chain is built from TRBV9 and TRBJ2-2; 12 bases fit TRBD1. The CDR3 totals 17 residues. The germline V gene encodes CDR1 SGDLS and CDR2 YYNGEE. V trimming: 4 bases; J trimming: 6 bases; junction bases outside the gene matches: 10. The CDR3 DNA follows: TGTGCCAGCAGCTTTCTAGGGACAGGGGGCGCTTCCGGGGAGCTGTTTTTT. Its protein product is CASSFLGTGGASGELFF.

As DNA, the CDR3 is TGTGCCTCCTCGGGGTGGGAGAGTCCCTATAATTCACCCCTCCACTTT. It encodes CASSGWESPYNSPLHF. V and J are TRBV6-6 and TRBJ1-6, with no clear D. The CDR3 sequence is 16 residues long. Trimming took 11 bases from V and 2 from J, leaving 19 bases between them. The V gene's germline CDR1 is MNHNY and CDR2 SVGAGI (reference sequence).

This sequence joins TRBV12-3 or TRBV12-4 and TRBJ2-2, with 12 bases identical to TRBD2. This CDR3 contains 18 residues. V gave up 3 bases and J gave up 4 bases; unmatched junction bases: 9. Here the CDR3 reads CASSFILAGGKTTGELFF. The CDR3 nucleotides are TGTGCCAGCAGTTTCATACTAGCGGGGGGAAAAACCACCGGGGAGCTGTTTTTT.

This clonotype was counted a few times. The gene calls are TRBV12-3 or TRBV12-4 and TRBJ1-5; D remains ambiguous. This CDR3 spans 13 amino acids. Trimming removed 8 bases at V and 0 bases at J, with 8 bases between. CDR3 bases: TGTGCCAGCTCTAGGGTTAGCAATCAGCCCCAGCATTTT. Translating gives CASSRVSNQPQHF.

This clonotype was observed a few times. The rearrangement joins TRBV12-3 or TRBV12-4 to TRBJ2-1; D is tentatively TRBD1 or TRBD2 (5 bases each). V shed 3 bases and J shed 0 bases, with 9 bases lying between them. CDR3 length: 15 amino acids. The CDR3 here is CASSFGDPSYNEQFF. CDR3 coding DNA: TGTGCCAGCAGTTTCGGGGACCCCTCCTACAATGAGCAGTTCTTC.

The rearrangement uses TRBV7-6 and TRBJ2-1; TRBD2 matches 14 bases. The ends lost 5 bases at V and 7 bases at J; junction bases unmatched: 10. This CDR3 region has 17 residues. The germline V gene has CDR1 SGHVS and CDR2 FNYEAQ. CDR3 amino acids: CASSRFSGTSGGNEQFF. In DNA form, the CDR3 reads TGTGCCAGCAGCCGATTCTCCGGGACTAGCGGGGGAAATGAGCAGTTCTTC.

The CDR3 protein is CASTQVGGVKDTQYF. CDR3 bases: TGTGCCAGCACCCAGGTTGGGGGGGTAAAGGATACGCAGTATTTT. This chain connects TRBV6-2 or TRBV6-3 to TRBJ2-3, with 7 bases identical to TRBD2. After removal of 7 bases from V and 6 bases from J, the junction contained 13 bases not matched to a gene. This CDR3 has 15 residues. Per germline, CDR1 MNHEY and CDR2 SVGEGT.

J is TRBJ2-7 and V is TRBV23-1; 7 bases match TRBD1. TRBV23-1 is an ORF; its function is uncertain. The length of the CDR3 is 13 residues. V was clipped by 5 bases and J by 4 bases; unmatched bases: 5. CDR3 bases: TGCGCCAGCAGTAAGGGACAGAAGTACGAGCAGTACGTC. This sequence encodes CASSKGQKYEQYV.

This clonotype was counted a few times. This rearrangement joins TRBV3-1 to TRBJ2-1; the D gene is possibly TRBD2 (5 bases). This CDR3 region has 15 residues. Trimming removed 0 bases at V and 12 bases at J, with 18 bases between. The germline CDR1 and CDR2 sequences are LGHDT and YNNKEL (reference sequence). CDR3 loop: CASSQDWLASFGQFF. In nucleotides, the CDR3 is TGTGCCAGCAGCCAAGATTGGCTAGCCTCATTTGGGCAGTTCTTC.

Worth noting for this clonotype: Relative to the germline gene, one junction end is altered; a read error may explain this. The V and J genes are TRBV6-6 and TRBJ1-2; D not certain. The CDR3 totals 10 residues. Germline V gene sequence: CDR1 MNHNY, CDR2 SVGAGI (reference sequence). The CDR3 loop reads CANSYPHPTF. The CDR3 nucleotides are TGTGCCAACAGTTACCCCCACCCCACCTTC.

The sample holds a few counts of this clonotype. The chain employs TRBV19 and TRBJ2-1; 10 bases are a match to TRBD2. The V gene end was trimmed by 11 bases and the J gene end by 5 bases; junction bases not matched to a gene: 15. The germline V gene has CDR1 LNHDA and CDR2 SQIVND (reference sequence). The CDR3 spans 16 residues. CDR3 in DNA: TGTGCCGTTAAGGAGGCCGGGACTAGCGACAACAATGAGCAGTTCTTC. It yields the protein CAVKEAGTSDNNEQFF.

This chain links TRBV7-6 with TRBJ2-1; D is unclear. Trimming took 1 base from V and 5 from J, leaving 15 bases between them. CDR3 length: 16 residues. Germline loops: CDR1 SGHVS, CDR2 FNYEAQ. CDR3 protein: CASSLGLVQPHNEQFF. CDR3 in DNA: TGTGCCAGCAGCTTAGGGTTAGTACAACCACACAATGAGCAGTTCTTC.

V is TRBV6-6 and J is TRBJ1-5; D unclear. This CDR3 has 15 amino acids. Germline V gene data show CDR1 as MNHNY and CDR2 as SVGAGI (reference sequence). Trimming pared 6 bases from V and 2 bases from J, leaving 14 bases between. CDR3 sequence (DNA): TGTGCCAGCAGCATAAACACGTTCGGCAATCAGCCCCAGCATTTT. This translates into CASSINTFGNQPQHF.

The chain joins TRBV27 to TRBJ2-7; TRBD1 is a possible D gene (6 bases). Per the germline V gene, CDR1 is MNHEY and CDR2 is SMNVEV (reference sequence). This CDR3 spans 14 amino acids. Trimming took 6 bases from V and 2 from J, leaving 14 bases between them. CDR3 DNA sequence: TGTGCCAGCAGCTCTACAGGGAGCGCCTACGAGCAGTACTTC. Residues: CASSSTGSAYEQYF.

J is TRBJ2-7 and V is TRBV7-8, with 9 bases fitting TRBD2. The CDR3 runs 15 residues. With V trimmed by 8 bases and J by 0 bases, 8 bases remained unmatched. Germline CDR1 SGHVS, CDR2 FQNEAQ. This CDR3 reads CASSSRAGGSYEQYV. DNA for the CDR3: TGTGCCAGCTCCTCCCGAGCGGGGGGCTCCTACGAGCAGTACGTC.

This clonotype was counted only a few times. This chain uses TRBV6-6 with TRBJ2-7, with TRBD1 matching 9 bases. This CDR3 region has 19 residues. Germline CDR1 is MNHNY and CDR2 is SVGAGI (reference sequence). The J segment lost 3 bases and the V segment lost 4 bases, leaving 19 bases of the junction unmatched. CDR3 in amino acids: CASSLFEETGTGLIYEQYF. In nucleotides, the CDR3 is TGTGCCAGCAGTTTATTTGAGGAGACCGGGACAGGGTTGATCTACGAGCAGTACTTC.

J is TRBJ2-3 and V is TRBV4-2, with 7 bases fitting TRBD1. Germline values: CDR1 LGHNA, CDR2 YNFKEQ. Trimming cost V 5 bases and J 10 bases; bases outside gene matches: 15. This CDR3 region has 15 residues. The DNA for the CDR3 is TGTGCCAGCAGCACATCGGACAGGAGCAGGGTGCCGCAGTATTTT. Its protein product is CASSTSDRSRVPQYF.

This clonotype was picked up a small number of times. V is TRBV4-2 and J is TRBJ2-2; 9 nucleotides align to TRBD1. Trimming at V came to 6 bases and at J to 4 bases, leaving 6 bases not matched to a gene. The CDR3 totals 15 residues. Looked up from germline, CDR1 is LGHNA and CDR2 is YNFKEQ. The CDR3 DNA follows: TGTGCCAGCAGTCGGGGACAGGGTAGCACCGGGGAGCTGTTTTTT. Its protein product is CASSRGQGSTGELFF.

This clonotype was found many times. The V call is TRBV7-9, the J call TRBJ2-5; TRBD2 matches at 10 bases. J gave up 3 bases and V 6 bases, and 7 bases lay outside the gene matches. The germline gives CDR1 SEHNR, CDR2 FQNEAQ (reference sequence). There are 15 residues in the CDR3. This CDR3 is CASRSGLALEETQYF. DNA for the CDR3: TGTGCCAGCAGATCGGGACTAGCGTTGGAAGAGACCCAGTACTTC.

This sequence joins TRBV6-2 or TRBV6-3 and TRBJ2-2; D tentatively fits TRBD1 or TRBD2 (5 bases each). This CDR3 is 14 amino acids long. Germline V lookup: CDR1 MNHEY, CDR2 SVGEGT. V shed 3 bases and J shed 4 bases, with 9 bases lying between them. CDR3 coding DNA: TGTGCCAGCAGTTATTGGGGGAGCACCGGGGAGCTGTTTTTT. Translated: CASSYWGSTGELFF.

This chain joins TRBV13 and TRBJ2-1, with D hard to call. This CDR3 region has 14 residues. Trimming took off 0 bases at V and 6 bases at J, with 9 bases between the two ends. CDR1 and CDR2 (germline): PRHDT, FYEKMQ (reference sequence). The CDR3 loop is CASSLGRQPNEQFF. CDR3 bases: TGTGCCAGCAGCTTAGGCCGGCAGCCCAATGAGCAGTTCTTC.

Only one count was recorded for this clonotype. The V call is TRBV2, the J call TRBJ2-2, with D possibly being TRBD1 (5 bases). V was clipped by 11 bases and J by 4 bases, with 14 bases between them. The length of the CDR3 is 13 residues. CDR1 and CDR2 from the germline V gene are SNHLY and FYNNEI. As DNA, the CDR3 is TGTGCCGTAGGGGCGCACGGCACCGGGGAGCTGTTTTTT. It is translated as CAVGAHGTGELFF.

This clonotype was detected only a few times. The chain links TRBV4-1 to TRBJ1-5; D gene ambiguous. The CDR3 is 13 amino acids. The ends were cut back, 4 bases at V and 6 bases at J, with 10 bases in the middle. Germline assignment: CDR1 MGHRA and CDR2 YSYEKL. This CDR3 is CASSRELVQPQHF. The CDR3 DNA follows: TGCGCCAGCAGCCGAGAATTGGTTCAGCCCCAGCATTTT.

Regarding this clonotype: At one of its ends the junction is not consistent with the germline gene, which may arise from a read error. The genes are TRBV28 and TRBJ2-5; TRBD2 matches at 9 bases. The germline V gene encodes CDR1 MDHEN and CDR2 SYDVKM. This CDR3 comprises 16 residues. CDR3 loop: CASGLLLAGVTETQYF. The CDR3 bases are TGTGCCAGCGGTTTACTTTTAGCGGGGGTGACGGAGACCCAGTACTTC.